This entry is about one T cell receptor beta chain. Its antigen remains unidentified. Base qualities are not recorded, but no much larger clone differs from it by a single base. Each collaborating institution followed its own protocols to collect whole blood in K2EDTA tubes. Collaborator samples were shipped for TCRbeta analysis as frozen whole blood, isolated PBMCs, or DNA extracted from either sample type. The sample is drawn from a study of blood T cell repertoires in COVID-19 (dated by TCRdb to 2019 to 2021). For context, the study as a whole: Samples from collaborators originated in the United States, Italy and Spain and spanned both the acute and convalescent phases of COVID-19. The prospective study material was composed of cDNA or gDNA derived from T cells, B-cell-depleted T cells, or PBMCs. Sample metadata almost always included a de-identified subject ID, COVID-19 status, age in years and sex. The dataset comprised deeply sampled blood TCRbeta repertoires from subjects exposed to, actively infected with, or recovered from COVID-19. Samples were obtained from the ongoing ImmuneRACE study (first 160 participants) and from about 1,300 subjects provided by 6 global collaborators. Where available, HLA class I and class II types were obtained from metadata supplied by the sample provider rather than from assay-based typing. A freely available public database, intended as a resource for researchers studying the immune response to SARS-CoV-2, is where the repertoires were released.

TCRbeta CDR3 regions were amplified from genomic DNA using the immunoSEQ Assay, a bias-controlled multiplex PCR. As for the authors' bioinformatics: Within the assay, amplification of reference gene primers was used to estimate how many nucleated cells each sample contained. To quantify the absolute abundance of each unique TCRbeta CDR3 rearrangement, sequence reads were collapsed and filtered. Productive Simpson clonality was computed per sample as the square root of Simpson's diversity index over productive rearrangements. TCRdb holds this immuneACCESS table with in-frame rearrangements only. Some clones are missing; in checked studies, unresolved V genes explain under half, and the rest has no known cause. That table supplies the V and J calls and clone size; D and trimming were determined from the DNA. This sample holds approximately 280,000 clones; approximately 89% were observed only once. Approximately 12% of the sample is taken by the ten largest.

Results the study describes overall, beyond this receptor: How much clinical and demographic metadata was included differed by source and by participant, and the metadata was provided uncurated.

V lost 5 bases and J lost 2 bases; the stretch between them is 15 bases long. The CDR3 runs 15 amino acids, cysteine and phenylalanine included. The DNA shown is the 45-base CDR3, in frame from base 1. In the germline V gene, CDR1 corresponds to MDHEN and CDR2 to SYDVKM. In this chain, TRBV28 is recombined with TRBJ1-1; the D gene is unclear. The receptor comes from a woman between 55 and 75 years old with acute or convalescent COVID-19. The sequenced sample was peripheral blood. The nucleotide sequence reads TGTGCCAGCAGTCCGATCGGCGGAGAAAACACTGAAGCTTTCTTT. Its protein is CASSPIGGENTEAFF.